A single sample is the source of the 18 T cell receptor beta chains below, sequenced in a study of T cell changes during pregnancy in multiple sclerosis. Measured with immunoSEQ multiplex PCR; TCRdb has only the in-frame clones, and not every one. Here the sample spans 48,000 or so clones, approximately 85% being singletons. Sequencing used CD4+ T cells from peripheral blood mononuclear cells, obtained in the second trimester of pregnancy. These TCRs come from a female donor with multiple sclerosis, enrolled in a pregnancy study.

The J gene is TRBJ2-5, the V gene TRBV5-6; D perhaps matches TRBD2 (5 bases). The CDR3 covers 16 residues. V dropped 1 base and J dropped 2 bases, with 15 bases sitting between them. CDR1 SGHDT and CDR2 YYEEEE come from the germline V gene. CDR3 nucleotide sequence: TGTGCCAGCAGCTTGCGTAGAGGGTACCCACAAGAGACCCAGTACTTC. It yields the protein CASSLRRGYPQETQYF. Full variable domain (remainder filled in from reference TRBV5-6 and TRBJ2-5): DAGVTQSPTHLIKTRGQQVTLRCSPKSGHDTVSWYQQALGQGPQFIFQYYEEEERQRGNFPDRFSGHQFPNYSSELNVNALLLGDSALYLCASSLRRGYPQETQYFGPGTRLLVL.

V gene TRBV29-1 combines with J gene TRBJ1-3; D is uncertain. Germline CDR1 and CDR2: SQVTM and ANQGSEA. This CDR3 is 12 amino acids long. V lost 7 bases to trimming and J lost 4 bases, with 11 bases between them. DNA of the CDR3: TGCAGCGCTACTAAACCCGGAAACACCATATATTTT. Its translation is CSATKPGNTIYF.

The chain uses TRBV2 and TRBJ2-7; a possible D gene is TRBD2 (5 bases). Germline lookup yields CDR1 SNHLY and CDR2 FYNNEI. The CDR3 contains 13 residues. The CDR3 DNA reads as TGTGGCCATCATCGGGGTTACGTTTACGAGCAGTACTTC. It encodes CGHHRGYVYEQYF. The variable domain in full, with the rest retrieved from reference TRBV2 and TRBJ2-7, is EPEVTQTPSHQVTQMGQEVILRCVPISNHLYFYWYRQILGQKVEFLVSFYNNEISEKSEIFDDQFSVERPDGSNFTLKIRSTKLEDSAMYFCGHHRGYVYEQYFGPGTRLTVT.

This chain links TRBV14 with TRBJ2-3, with a possible D match to TRBD2 (6 bases). CDR3 size: 13 residues. Germline CDR1 SGHDN, CDR2 FVKESK. Trimming removed 5 bases at V and 1 base at J, with 7 bases between. As DNA, the CDR3 is TGTGCCAGCAGCGTAGCGGGCACAGATACGCAGTATTTT. This codes for CASSVAGTDTQYF.

This rearrangement joins TRBV2 to TRBJ2-1; D may be TRBD1 (6 bases). Germline CDR1 is SNHLY and CDR2 is FYNNEI. This CDR3 has 15 amino acids. V lost 3 bases and J 4 bases, leaving 13 bases between the germline ends. Written as DNA, the CDR3 is TGTGCCAGCAGTGACAGGGACACAAATTACAATGAGCAGTTCTTC. Translating gives CASSDRDTNYNEQFF.

The V call is TRBV28, the J call TRBJ2-3; 8 nucleotides agree with TRBD1. This CDR3 contains 14 residues. Trimming at V came to 1 base and at J to 6 bases, leaving 3 bases not matched to a gene. CDR1 and CDR2 from the germline V gene are MDHEN and SYDVKM. The CDR3 reads CASSLSYRGDTQYF. The CDR3 DNA sequence: TGTGCCAGCAGTTTATCCTACAGGGGGGATACGCAGTATTTT.

This clone appeared a single time. This chain uses TRBV5-6 with TRBJ2-5, with D possibly matching TRBD1 (6 bases). The V gene lost 0 bases and the J gene lost 0 bases, with 12 bases spanning the gap. CDR1 and CDR2 (germline): SGHDT, YYEEEE. The CDR3 length is 16 residues. The CDR3 DNA sequence: TGTGCCAGCAGCTTGGGGGGACATAAGTACCAAGAGACCCAGTACTTC. It yields the protein CASSLGGHKYQETQYF.

The chain links TRBV7-2 to TRBJ2-6; no clear D gene. The CDR3 is 17 amino acids. The germline CDR1 and CDR2 sequences are SGHTA and FQGNSA. Trimming took 0 bases from V and 0 from J, leaving 9 bases between them. This chain's CDR3 is CASSLARPTSGANVLTF. In nucleotides, the CDR3 is TGTGCCAGCAGCTTAGCGCGGCCAACCTCTGGGGCCAACGTCCTGACTTTC. Together with reference TRBV7-2 and TRBJ2-6, the CDR3 gives the full variable domain: GAGVSQSPSNKVTEKGKDVELRCDPISGHTALYWYRQSLGQGLEFLIYFQGNSAPDKSGLPSDRFSAERTGGSVSTLTIQRTQQEDSAVYLCASSLARPTSGANVLTFGAGSRLTVL.

The chain is built from TRBV6-1 and TRBJ2-3; 7 bases match TRBD1. V lost 10 bases, J lost 1 base, and 2 bases stayed unmatched. The CDR3 length is 12 residues. Looked up from germline, CDR1 is MNHNS and CDR2 is SASEGT. The CDR3 sequence: CAIGQGTDTQYF. The CDR3 DNA is TGTGCCATAGGACAGGGCACAGATACGCAGTATTTT.

V is TRBV7-6 and J is TRBJ1-3; weak D call: TRBD1 (6 bases). There are 16 residues in the CDR3. V lost 2 bases to trimming and J lost 2 bases, with 13 bases between them. Looked up from germline, CDR1 is SGHVS and CDR2 is FNYEAQ. DNA for the CDR3: TGTGCCAGCAGCTTACTTCAGGGGAAGGCTGGAAACACCATATATTTT. This gives the protein CASSLLQGKAGNTIYF.

This chain joins TRBV18 and TRBJ2-1; D remains ambiguous. This CDR3 region has 14 residues. The V gene lost 3 bases and the J gene lost 10 bases, with 16 bases spanning the gap. Germline V gene sequence: CDR1 KGHSH, CDR2 LQKENI. In DNA, the CDR3 is TGTGCCAGCTCACCTAATTCAACACCGTCGGAGCAGTTCTTC. Amino acid sequence: CASSPNSTPSEQFF.

J is TRBJ1-6 and V is TRBV2, with D possibly matching TRBD1 (5 bases). Germline CDR1 reads SNHLY; CDR2 reads FYNNEI. The CDR3 has 13 residues. Trimming shortened V by 6 bases and J by 9 bases, and 12 bases separated the two germline ends. The CDR3: CASRRQGGSPLHF. The CDR3 DNA is TGTGCCAGCAGACGGCAGGGTGGTTCACCCCTCCACTTT. The full variable domain, its missing parts supplied by reference TRBV2 and TRBJ1-6, is EPEVTQTPSHQVTQMGQEVILRCVPISNHLYFYWYRQILGQKVEFLVSFYNNEISEKSEIFDDQFSVERPDGSNFTLKIRSTKLEDSAMYFCASRRQGGSPLHFGNGTRLTVT.

This chain links TRBV11-2 with TRBJ2-5, with D tentatively TRBD2 (6 bases). The CDR3 has 14 residues. Looked up from germline, CDR1 is SGHAT and CDR2 is FQNNGV. V lost 3 bases and J lost 5, with 13 bases in between. Written as DNA, the CDR3 is TGTGCCAGCAGCTTTGGGCGGGGTGGGGAGACCCAGTACTTC. Translated, it gives CASSFGRGGETQYF.

This chain links TRBV4-1 with TRBJ1-6; 9 nucleotides agree with TRBD1. This CDR3 contains 11 residues. With V trimmed by 8 bases and J by 14 bases, 4 bases remained unmatched. Germline V gives CDR1 MGHRA, CDR2 YSYEKL. Written as DNA, the CDR3 is TGCGCCAGCTACGGACAGGGGTCCCTCCACTTT. The encoded protein is CASYGQGSLHF.

V is TRBV7-2 and J is TRBJ1-2; 8 bases line up with TRBD1. CDR3 length: 14 residues. V lost 3 bases and J lost 8; bases outside the gene matches: 8. Germline V gene data show CDR1 as SGHTA and CDR2 as FQGNSA. The CDR3 nucleotides are TGTGCCAGCAGCTTTTATATACAGGGGGAAGGCTACACCTTC. Amino acids: CASSFYIQGEGYTF.

The genes are TRBV10-1 and TRBJ2-3, with D perhaps matching TRBD2 (6 bases). Looked up from germline, CDR1 is WNHNN and CDR2 is SYGVQD (reference sequence). The V end was cut by 10 bases, the J end by 0 bases, with 11 bases between. This CDR3 is built from 13 residues. CDR3 sequence (DNA): TGCGCCACACAGAGCGGGAGCACAGATACGCAGTATTTT. It specifies CATQSGSTDTQYF.

Here the CDR3 reads CASSLPKGASTYGYTF. The CDR3, as DNA: TGTGCCAGCAGCTTGCCTAAGGGGGCGTCAACCTATGGCTACACCTTC. The rearrangement uses TRBV5-6 and TRBJ1-2; 7 bases are a match to TRBD1. The CDR3 sequence is 16 residues long. V shed 1 base, J shed 4 bases, and the junction held 10 bases outside the gene matches. Germline V gene sequence: CDR1 SGHDT, CDR2 YYEEEE.

In its sample, this clone was seen once. V is TRBV29-1 and J is TRBJ1-3, with no clear D. Germline V gives CDR1 SQVTM, CDR2 ANQGSEA. The ends were cut back, 4 bases at V and 2 bases at J, with 9 bases in the middle. This CDR3 is built from 13 residues. The CDR3 is CSVVGGTGNTIYF. The CDR3 nucleotides read TGCAGCGTTGTCGGAGGGACTGGAAACACCATATATTTT. The whole variable domain, remainder taken from reference TRBV29-1 and TRBJ1-3, is SAVISQKPSRDICQRGTSLTIQCQVDSQVTMMFWYRQQPGQSLTLIATANQGSEATYESGFVIDKFPISRPNLTFSTLTVSNMSPEDSSIYLCSVVGGTGNTIYFGEGSWLTVV.